This TCR beta chain was captured in a study of vaccination effects on CD4 cells after COVID-19. Peptide-pool stimulation followed by sequencing identified expanded antigen-specific CD4+ clonotypes in the ViraFEST assay. After more than 8 days in culture, the CD4+ T cells were isolated. Nucleocapsid antibodies were negative in the vaccine recipients, who had never had SARS-CoV-2 infection. Supplemented with roughly 10 IU/ml IL-2 and around 10 ug/ml peptides, more than 1.5 million PBMC per well were kept in culture. Half-medium replacement with IL-2 medium occurred on days 3 and 7. This clone was counted a single time. The antigen remains unidentified. Here immunoSEQ multiplex PCR was the method, and the copy in TCRdb shows in-frame clones only, minus some. Here the sample spans 65,000 to 90,000 clones, 65% to 80% being singletons. The germline gives CDR1 SGDLS, CDR2 YYNGEE. The CDR3 is 16 amino acids. The trim removed 3 bases at V and 4 bases at J, leaving 7 bases unmatched.

Study conclusions and caveats: Clones that were induced by infection or by vaccine showed marked contraction late after vaccination.

This sample comprised CD4+ T cells from PBMCs cultured with HCoV-NL63 spike peptides, obtained before COVID-19 vaccination. The chain links TRBV9 to TRBJ2-6; 7 positions agree with TRBD1. The origin of this receptor is a human donor who received a COVID-19 vaccine. The CDR3 spells CASSAGQVAGANVLTF. Written as DNA, the CDR3 is TGTGCCAGCAGCGCCGGACAGGTAGCAGGGGCCAACGTCCTGACTTTC.